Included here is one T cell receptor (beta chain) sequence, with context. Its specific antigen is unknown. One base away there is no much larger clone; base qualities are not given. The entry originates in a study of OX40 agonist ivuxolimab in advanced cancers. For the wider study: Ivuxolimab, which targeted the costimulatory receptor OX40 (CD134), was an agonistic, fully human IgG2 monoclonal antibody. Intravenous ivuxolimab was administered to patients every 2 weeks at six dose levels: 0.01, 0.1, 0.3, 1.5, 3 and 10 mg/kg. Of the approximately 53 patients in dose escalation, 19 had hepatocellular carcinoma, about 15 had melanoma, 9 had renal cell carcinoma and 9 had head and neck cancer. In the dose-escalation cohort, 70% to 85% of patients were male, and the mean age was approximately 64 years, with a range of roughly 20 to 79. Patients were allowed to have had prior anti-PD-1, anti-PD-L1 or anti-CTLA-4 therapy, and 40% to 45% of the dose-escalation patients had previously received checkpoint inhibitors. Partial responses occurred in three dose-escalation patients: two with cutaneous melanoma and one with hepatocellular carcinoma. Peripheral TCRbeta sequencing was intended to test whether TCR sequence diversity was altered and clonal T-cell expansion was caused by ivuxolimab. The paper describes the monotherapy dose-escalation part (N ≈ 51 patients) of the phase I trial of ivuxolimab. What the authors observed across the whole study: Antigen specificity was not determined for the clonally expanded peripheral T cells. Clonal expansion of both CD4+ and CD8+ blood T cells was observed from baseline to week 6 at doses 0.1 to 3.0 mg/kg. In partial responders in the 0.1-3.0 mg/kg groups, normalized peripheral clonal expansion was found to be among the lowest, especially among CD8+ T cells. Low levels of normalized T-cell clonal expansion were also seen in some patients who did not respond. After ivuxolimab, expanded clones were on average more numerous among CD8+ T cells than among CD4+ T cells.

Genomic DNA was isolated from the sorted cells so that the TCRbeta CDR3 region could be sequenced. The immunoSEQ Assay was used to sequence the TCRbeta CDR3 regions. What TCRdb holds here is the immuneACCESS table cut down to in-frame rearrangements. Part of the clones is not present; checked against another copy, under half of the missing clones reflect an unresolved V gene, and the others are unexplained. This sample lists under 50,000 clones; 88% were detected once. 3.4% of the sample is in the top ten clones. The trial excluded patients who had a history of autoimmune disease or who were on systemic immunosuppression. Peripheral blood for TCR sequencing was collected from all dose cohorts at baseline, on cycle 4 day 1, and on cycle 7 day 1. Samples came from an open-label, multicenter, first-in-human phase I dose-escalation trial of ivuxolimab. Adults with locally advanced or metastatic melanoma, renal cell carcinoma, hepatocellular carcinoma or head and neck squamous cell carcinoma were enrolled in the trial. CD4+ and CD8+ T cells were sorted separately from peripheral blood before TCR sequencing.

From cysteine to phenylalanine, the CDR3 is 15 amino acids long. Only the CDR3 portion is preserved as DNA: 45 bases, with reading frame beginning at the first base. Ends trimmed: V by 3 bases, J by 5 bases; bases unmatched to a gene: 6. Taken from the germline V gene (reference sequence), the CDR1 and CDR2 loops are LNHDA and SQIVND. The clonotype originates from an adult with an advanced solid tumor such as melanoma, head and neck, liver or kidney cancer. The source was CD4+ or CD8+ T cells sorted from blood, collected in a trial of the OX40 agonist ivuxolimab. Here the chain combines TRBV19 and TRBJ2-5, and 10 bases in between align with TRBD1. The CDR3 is CASSMVTGGIETQYF. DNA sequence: TGTGCCAGTAGTATGGTGACAGGGGGCATTGAGACCCAGTACTTC.